This T cell receptor (beta chain) was captured in a study of graft-versus-host responses after intestinal transplantation. V dropped 6 bases and J dropped 0; count of bases not matched to a gene: 23. CDR1 is KGHSH and CDR2 is LQKENI in the germline V gene. The CDR3 runs 21 residues. Data came from immunoSEQ multiplex PCR; TCRdb stores just in-frame clones and leaves some out. The table lists around 71,000 clones, roughly 92% of them singletons. The clonotype originates from a human patient who received an intestinal transplant, so some T cells may come from the graft donor. The rearrangement joins TRBV18 to TRBJ2-3; 8 bases align to TRBD2. The sample in question was bone marrow, obtained 700 to 850 days after intestinal transplantation. CDR3 in amino acids: CASSLRPPAGEPKSSTDTQYF. The CDR3, as DNA: TGTGCCAGCTCGCTCCGCCCCCCAGCGGGAGAGCCAAAATCTAGCACAGATACGCAGTATTTT. Full variable domain (rest looked up from reference TRBV18 and TRBJ2-3): NAGVMQNPRHLVRRRGQEARLRCSPMKGHSHVYWYRQLPEEGLKFMVYLQKENIIDESGMPKERFSAEFPKEGPSILRIQQVVRGDSAAYFCASSLRPPAGEPKSSTDTQYFGPGTRLTVL.